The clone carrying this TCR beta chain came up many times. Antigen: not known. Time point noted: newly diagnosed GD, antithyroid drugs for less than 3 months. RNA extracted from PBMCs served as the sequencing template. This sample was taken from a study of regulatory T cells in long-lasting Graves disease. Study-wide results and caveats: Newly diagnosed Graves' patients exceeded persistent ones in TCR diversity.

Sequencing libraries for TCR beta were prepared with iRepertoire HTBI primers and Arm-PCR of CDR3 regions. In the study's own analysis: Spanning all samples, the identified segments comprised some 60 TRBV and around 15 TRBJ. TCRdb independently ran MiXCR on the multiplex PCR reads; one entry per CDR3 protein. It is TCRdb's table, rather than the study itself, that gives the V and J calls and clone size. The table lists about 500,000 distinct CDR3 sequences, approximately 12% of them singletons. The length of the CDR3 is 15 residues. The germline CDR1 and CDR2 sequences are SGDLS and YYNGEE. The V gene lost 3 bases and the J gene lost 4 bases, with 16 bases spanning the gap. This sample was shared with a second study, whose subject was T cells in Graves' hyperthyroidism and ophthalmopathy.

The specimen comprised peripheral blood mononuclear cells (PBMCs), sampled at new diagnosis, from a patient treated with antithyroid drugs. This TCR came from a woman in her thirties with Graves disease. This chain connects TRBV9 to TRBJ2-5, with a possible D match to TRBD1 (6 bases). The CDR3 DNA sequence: TGTGCCAGCAGCGCCGCCCTAGGGGGTGGAGAGACCCAGTACTTC. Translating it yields CASSAALGGGETQYF.